Below are 2 T cell receptor beta chains sequenced from a single sample in a study of PD-L1 blockade in urothelial cancer. Sample time point: peripheral blood 6 weeks after treatment start. Data came from immunoSEQ multiplex PCR; TCRdb stores just in-frame clones and leaves some out. The sample holds more than 95,000 clones, 75% to 90% seen once. The source material was PBMCs, sampled around atezolizumab (anti-PD-L1) treatment. These receptors all come from a man in his 60s with urothelial cancer.

This CDR3 reads CASSLGGQGTDTQYF. In nucleotides, the CDR3 is TGTGCCAGCAGTTTGGGAGGGCAGGGCACAGATACGCAGTATTTT. The gene calls are TRBV28 and TRBJ2-3; 7 bases fit TRBD2. Germline trimming cut 3 bases from V and 1 base from J; bases unmatched to any gene: 4. This CDR3 comprises 15 residues. CDR1 and CDR2 (germline): MDHEN, SYDVKM.

The genes are TRBV19 and TRBJ1-1; D is uncertain. Germline CDR1 and CDR2: LNHDA and SQIVND (reference sequence). The CDR3 totals 14 residues. V gave up 7 bases and J gave up 4 bases, with 16 bases separating them. Here the CDR3 reads CASKEGGGITEAFF. For the CDR3, the DNA is TGTGCCAGTAAGGAGGGAGGAGGGATCACTGAAGCTTTCTTT.